This T cell receptor beta chain derives from a study of blood T cell repertoires in COVID-19 (TCRdb year 2020). Broadly, across the study: Collaborator samples came from the United States, Italy and Spain and covered acute and convalescent phases of COVID-19. The prospective study material was composed of cDNA or gDNA derived from T cells, B-cell-depleted T cells, or PBMCs. The dataset comprised deeply sampled blood TCRbeta repertoires from subjects exposed to, actively infected with, or recovered from COVID-19. The repertoires were released in a freely available public database intended as a resource for research on the immune response to SARS-CoV-2. The samples were drawn from two sources: the first 160 participants of the ongoing ImmuneRACE study, and fewer than 1,500 subjects contributed by 6 global collaborators. Sample metadata almost always included a de-identified subject ID, COVID-19 status, age in years and sex. Where available, HLA class I and class II types were taken from metadata supplied by the sample provider and were not determined by assay-based typing. Study-wide conclusions, independent of this receptor: The amount of clinical and demographic metadata varied by source and participant and was provided uncurated.

Remarks on this clone: Its antigen is currently not known. No base quality values were provided; no much bigger clone lies one nucleotide off.

There are 12 amino acids in the CDR3, from cysteine to phenylalanine inclusive. CDR3 DNA is the only sequence kept; it has 36 bases, read in frame from the first base. Sequences SGHVS (CDR1) and FNYEAQ (CDR2) are obtained from the germline V gene. The V and J ends are trimmed by 5 bases and 5 bases, leaving 8 bases between them. TCRbeta CDR3 regions were amplified from genomic DNA using the immunoSEQ Assay, a bias-controlled multiplex PCR. The study's own analysis went as follows. Within the assay, amplification of reference gene primers was used to estimate how many nucleated cells each sample contained. To quantify the absolute abundance of each unique TCRbeta CDR3 rearrangement, sequence reads were collapsed and filtered. For each sample, productive Simpson clonality was calculated as the square root of Simpson's diversity index over productive rearrangements. The source is immuneACCESS, and TCRdb retained only in-frame sequences with V and J called. Part of the clones is not carried over; for the studies checked, unresolved V genes explain less than half of this, and the remainder is unexplained. For V, J and clone size, that table is used; D and trimming come from the DNA. In this sample the table shows about 120,000 clones, about 92% of which occur a single time. The top ten hold 3% to 4% of the sample.

Whole blood was collected in K2EDTA tubes by collaborating institutions according to the institutions' own protocols. For TCRbeta analysis, collaborators shipped samples in one of three forms: frozen whole blood, isolated PBMCs, or DNA extracted from either of those sample types. Input material: peripheral blood. The clonotype comes from a man aged 50 to 59 with active COVID-19. Recombination connected TRBV7-6 to TRBJ2-3; D gene: possibly TRBD2, on 5 matching bases. The CDR3 region reads CASSRTGDTQYF. The DNA sequence is TGTGCCAGCAGCCGGACTGGAGATACGCAGTATTTT.